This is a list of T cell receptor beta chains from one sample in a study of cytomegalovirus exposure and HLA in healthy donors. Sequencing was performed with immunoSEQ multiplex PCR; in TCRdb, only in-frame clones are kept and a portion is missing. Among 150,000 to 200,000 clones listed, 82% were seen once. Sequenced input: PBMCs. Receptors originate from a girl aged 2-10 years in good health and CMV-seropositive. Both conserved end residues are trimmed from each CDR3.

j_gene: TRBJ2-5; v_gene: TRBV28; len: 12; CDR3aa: ASSQSQGQETQY
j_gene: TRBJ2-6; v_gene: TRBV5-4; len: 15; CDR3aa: ASSLTGGGSGANVLT
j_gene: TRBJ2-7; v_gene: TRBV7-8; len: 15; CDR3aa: ASSRGQHSGHNYEQY
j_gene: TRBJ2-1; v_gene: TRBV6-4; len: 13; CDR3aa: ASSEGLAGGNEQF
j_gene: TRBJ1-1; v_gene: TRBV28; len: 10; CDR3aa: ASSRKGVEAF
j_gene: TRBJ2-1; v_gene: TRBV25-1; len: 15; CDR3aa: ASSDLPRLAGECEQF
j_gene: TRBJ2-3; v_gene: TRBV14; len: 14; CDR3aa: ASSRSGGSYTDTQY
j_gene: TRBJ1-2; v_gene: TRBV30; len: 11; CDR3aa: AWSVPRVDGYT
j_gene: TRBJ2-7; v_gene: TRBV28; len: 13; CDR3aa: ASSLLGGSAYEQY
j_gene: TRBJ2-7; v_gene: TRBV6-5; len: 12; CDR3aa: ASSWGQPSYEQY
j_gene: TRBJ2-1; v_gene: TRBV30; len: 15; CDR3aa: AWSLGLAGATSGEQF
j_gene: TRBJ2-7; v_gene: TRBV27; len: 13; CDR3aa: ASSSRTGFSYEQY
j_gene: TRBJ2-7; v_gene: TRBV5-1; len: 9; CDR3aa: ASSSGYEQY
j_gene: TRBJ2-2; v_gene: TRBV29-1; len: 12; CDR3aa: SVEIRAGTGELF
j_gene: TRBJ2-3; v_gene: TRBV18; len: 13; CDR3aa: ASCFTSGRSDTQY
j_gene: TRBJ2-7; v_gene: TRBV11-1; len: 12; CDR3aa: ASSSSGLGGEQY
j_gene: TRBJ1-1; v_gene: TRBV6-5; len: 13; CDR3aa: ASSYTLGGNTEAF
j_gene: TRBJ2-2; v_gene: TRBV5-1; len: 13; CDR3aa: ASSLRDSARVGLF
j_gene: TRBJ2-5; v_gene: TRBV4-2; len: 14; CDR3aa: ASSQDRGTGGSPWY
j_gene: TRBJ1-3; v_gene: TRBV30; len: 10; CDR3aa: AWSQGVNTIY
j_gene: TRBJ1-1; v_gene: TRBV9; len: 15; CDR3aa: ASSDSYDRPGNTEAF
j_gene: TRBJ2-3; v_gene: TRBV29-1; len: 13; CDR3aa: SVSSTSGGTDTQY
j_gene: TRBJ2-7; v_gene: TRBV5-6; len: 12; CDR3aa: ASSFWDSDYEQY
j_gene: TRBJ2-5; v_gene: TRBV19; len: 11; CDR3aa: ASSHRGQETQY
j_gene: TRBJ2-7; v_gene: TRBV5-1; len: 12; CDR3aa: ASSFGGQGSEQY
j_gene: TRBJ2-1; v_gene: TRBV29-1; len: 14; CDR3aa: SGTRKEGQGVYEQF
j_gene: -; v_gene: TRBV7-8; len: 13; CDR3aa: ASSLAGTAPYEQY
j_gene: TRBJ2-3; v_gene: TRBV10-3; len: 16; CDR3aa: AIRKGETSGSGADTQY
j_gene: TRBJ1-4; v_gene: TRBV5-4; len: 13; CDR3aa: ASSTYGTGNEKLF
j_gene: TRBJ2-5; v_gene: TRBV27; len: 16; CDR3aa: ASSLYPPGLAGRETQY
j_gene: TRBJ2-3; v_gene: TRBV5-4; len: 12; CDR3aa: ASSFGSSTDTQY
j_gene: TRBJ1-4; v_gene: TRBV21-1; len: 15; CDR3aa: ASNSALTGTMAEKLF
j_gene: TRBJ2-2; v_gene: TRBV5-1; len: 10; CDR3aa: ASLAGAGELF
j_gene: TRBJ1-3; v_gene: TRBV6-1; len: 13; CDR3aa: ASSEEGGAGNTIY
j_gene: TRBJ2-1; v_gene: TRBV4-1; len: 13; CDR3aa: ASSQDEGPNNEQF
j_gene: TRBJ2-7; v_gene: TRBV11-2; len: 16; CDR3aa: ASSLDDGFRGYSYEQY
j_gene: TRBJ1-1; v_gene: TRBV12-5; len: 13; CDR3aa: ASGLVGRPLTEAF
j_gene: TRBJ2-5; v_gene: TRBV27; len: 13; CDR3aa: ATSGGLAGGETQY
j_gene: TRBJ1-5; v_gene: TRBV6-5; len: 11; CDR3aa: AGAAGPHQPQH
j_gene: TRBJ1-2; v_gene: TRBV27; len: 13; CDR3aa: ASSLNPRGIYGYT
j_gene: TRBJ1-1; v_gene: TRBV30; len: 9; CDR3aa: AWGRQGEAF
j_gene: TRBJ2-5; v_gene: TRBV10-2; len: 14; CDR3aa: ASSDRGLAGIETQY
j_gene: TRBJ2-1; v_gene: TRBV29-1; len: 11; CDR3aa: SVYTNSYNEQF
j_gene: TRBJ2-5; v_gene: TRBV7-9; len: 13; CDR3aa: ASSLVIRGRVTQY
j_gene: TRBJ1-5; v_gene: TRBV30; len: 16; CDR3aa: AWSVGGGAGGSNQPQH
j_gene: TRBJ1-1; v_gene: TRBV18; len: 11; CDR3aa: ASSMTGTGEAF